Following are 20 T cell receptor beta chains from one sample sequenced in a study of T cells after posttransplantation cyclophosphamide. Assay used: immunoSEQ multiplex PCR; TCRdb lists only in-frame clones, some missing. The data show 30,000 or so clones, with around 90% seen just once and 15% held by the top ten. The specimen sequenced was PBMCs. Receptors were obtained from a woman in her forties with a blood cancer, CMV-positive, and with a related stem cell donor.

The J gene is TRBJ2-2, the V gene TRBV6-5; D unresolved. Trimming stripped 5 bases from V and 5 bases from J, with 9 bases between. This CDR3 spans 13 amino acids. Germline V gene lookup returns CDR1 MNHEY and CDR2 SVGAGI. As DNA, the CDR3 is TGTGCCAGCAGTCCTAGGTGGACCGGGGAGCTGTTTTTT. The encoded protein is CASSPRWTGELFF.

CDR3 bases: TGTGCCAGCAGCGACTGGACAGGGTCACTCAATGAGCAGTTCTTC. Protein sequence: CASSDWTGSLNEQFF. The chain carries TRBV2 and TRBJ2-1; 8 nucleotides agree with TRBD1. V shed 6 bases and J 6 bases; nucleotides not matched to a gene: 10. Germline CDR1 reads SNHLY; CDR2 reads FYNNEI. The CDR3 consists of 15 residues.

The chain joins TRBV5-1 to TRBJ2-2; D might be TRBD1 (6 bases). Per the germline V gene, CDR1 is SGHRS and CDR2 is YFSETQ. Trimming removed 4 bases at V and 2 bases at J, with 9 bases between. CDR3 length: 14 residues. DNA for the CDR3: TGCGCCAGCAGCCAGGGACATAACACCGGGGAGCTGTTTTTT. Translating gives CASSQGHNTGELFF.

The chain couples TRBV29-1 to TRBJ2-5; 10 bases are a match to TRBD2. In germline, CDR1 is SQVTM, CDR2 ANQGSEA. V lost 6 bases to trimming and J lost 1 base; unmatched junction nucleotides: 11. This CDR3 is 16 amino acids long. Written as DNA, the CDR3 is TGCAGCGTGGAGCCCAGGGTAGCGGGGGGCCAAGAGACCCAGTACTTC. Its protein product is CSVEPRVAGGQETQYF.

The chain joins TRBV28 to TRBJ1-2; TRBD1 is a possible D gene (6 bases). Germline CDR1 and CDR2: MDHEN and SYDVKM. The CDR3 runs 16 residues. The V gene lost 2 bases and the J gene lost 4 bases, with 17 bases spanning the gap. The CDR3 region has the DNA TGTGCCAGCAGTTTAGGGGGGGCAACCCCAGTCTATGGCTACACCTTC. Translating gives CASSLGGATPVYGYTF.

This chain connects TRBV2 to TRBJ2-7; 8 bases match TRBD1. The CDR3 covers 13 residues. With V trimmed by 8 bases and J by 3 bases, 6 bases remained unmatched. The V gene's germline CDR1 is SNHLY and CDR2 FYNNEI. This CDR3 is CASGRDRNYEQYF. The CDR3 coding sequence is TGTGCCAGCGGCCGGGACAGGAACTACGAGCAGTACTTC.

The rearrangement uses TRBV28 and TRBJ2-1; 7 bases align to TRBD1. Germline V gene data show CDR1 as MDHEN and CDR2 as SYDVKM. V was clipped by 7 bases and J by 0 bases; unmatched bases: 6. The CDR3 runs to 15 residues. CDR3 nucleotides: TGTGCCAGCATACAGACAGGGAGCTCCTACAATGAGCAGTTCTTC. Encoded protein: CASIQTGSSYNEQFF.

A single count supports this clone. At the DNA level, this CDR3 is encoded by other sequences in the same sample as well. The chain couples TRBV6-1 to TRBJ1-2; TRBD1 matches 7 bases. Germline CDR1 is MNHNS and CDR2 is SASEGT. The length of the CDR3 is 15 residues. The junction had 3 bases not matched to a gene; V was cut back by 2 bases and J by 0 bases. The CDR3 sequence: CASSEQGTANYGYTF. CDR3 DNA sequence: TGTGCCAGCAGTGAACAGGGGACAGCTAACTATGGCTACACCTTC.

V is TRBV7-9 and J is TRBJ1-1; TRBD1 might be the D (5 bases). Germline assignment: CDR1 SEHNR and CDR2 FQNEAQ (reference sequence). V was clipped by 3 bases and J by 3 bases, with 8 bases between them. The CDR3 loop spans 13 amino acids. The CDR3 reads CASSLGGHTEAFF. Here the CDR3 DNA reads TGTGCCAGCAGCTTGGGGGGTCACACTGAAGCTTTCTTT.

The V gene is TRBV4-2, the J gene TRBJ2-5; D gene uncertain. In germline, CDR1 is LGHNA, CDR2 YNFKEQ. With 2 bases removed from V and 1 base from J, the gap between germline ends came to 11 bases. The CDR3 is 15 amino acids. The CDR3 sequence: CASSQTTIGQETQYF. CDR3 sequence (DNA): TGTGCCAGCAGCCAAACTACCATAGGCCAAGAGACCCAGTACTTC.

This chain uses TRBV14 with TRBJ2-2; no firm D call. The germline V gene has CDR1 SGHDN and CDR2 FVKESK. V was cut by 2 bases and J by 5 bases, with 6 bases left in between. The CDR3 runs to 13 residues. The CDR3 DNA reads TGTGCCAGCAGCCAACTAGATACCGGGGAGCTGTTTTTT. This sequence encodes CASSQLDTGELFF.

This chain links TRBV11-3 with TRBJ2-5; 11 bases line up with TRBD2. Germline-derived CDR1 and CDR2 are SGHNT and YENEEA. V was clipped by 4 bases and J by 4 bases; unmatched bases: 8. The CDR3 loop spans 16 amino acids. The CDR3 spells CASSSPLAGGGETQYF. Written as DNA, the CDR3 is TGTGCCAGCAGCTCCCCCCTAGCGGGGGGCGGAGAGACCCAGTACTTC.

This chain joins TRBV13 and TRBJ2-7; 9 nucleotides align to TRBD2. CDR3 length equals 15 residues. The V gene end was trimmed by 0 bases and the J gene end by 2 bases; junction bases not matched to a gene: 2. Per germline, CDR1 PRHDT and CDR2 FYEKMQ (reference sequence). In DNA, the CDR3 is TGTGCCAGCAGCTTAGGGGGACTAGCTACCTACGAGCAGTACTTC. This sequence encodes CASSLGGLATYEQYF.

The chain employs TRBV4-3 and TRBJ1-2; D is uncertain. This CDR3 contains 15 residues. V shed 3 bases and J shed 4 bases, with 15 bases lying between them. CDR1 and CDR2 (germline): LGHNA, YSLEER. This chain's CDR3 is CASSHSRTETYGYTF. The CDR3 bases are TGCGCCAGCAGCCACTCCCGGACTGAGACCTATGGCTACACCTTC.

This clone was seen just once. The chain employs TRBV7-9 and TRBJ2-3, with D possibly matching TRBD1 (6 bases). The CDR3 is made up of 14 amino acids. Germline V lookup: CDR1 SEHNR, CDR2 FQNEAQ (reference sequence). V was shortened by 5 bases and J by 6 bases, with 15 bases between the two germline ends. CDR3 nucleotides: TGTGCCAGCAGCCATACCAACAGGGCCGATACGCAGTATTTT. Translated, it gives CASSHTNRADTQYF.

The chain links TRBV15 to TRBJ2-1, with D perhaps TRBD1 (5 bases). The CDR3 consists of 15 residues. Per the germline V gene, CDR1 is LNHNV and CDR2 is YYDKDF (reference sequence). Trimming took 5 bases from V and 6 from J, leaving 17 bases between them. The CDR3 sequence: CATSSPPKGINEQFF. The CDR3 DNA follows: TGTGCCACCAGCTCTCCCCCGAAGGGGATCAATGAGCAGTTCTTC.

J is TRBJ1-2 and V is TRBV7-6; D not resolved. From germline, CDR1 is SGHVS and CDR2 FNYEAQ. Trimming took off 1 base at V and 8 bases at J, with 14 bases between the two ends. The CDR3 runs 14 residues. The CDR3: CASSLVPLPYGYTF. The CDR3 region has the DNA TGTGCCAGCAGCTTAGTGCCCCTTCCCTACGGCTACACCTTC.

The DNA for the CDR3 is TGCGCCAGCAGCCAGTTTCACAGGGAGACCCAGTACTTC. Protein: CASSQFHRETQYF. V usage is TRBV4-1 and J usage is TRBJ2-5; D possibly corresponds to TRBD1 (5 bases). Germline values: CDR1 MGHRA, CDR2 YSYEKL. The CDR3 runs 13 residues. Trimming took off 3 bases at V and 5 bases at J, with 10 bases between the two ends.

A few counts support this clone. V is TRBV4-1 and J is TRBJ2-1; TRBD2 aligns across 7 bases. The CDR3 totals 13 residues. CDR1 and CDR2 (germline): MGHRA, YSYEKL. Trimming at V came to 1 base and at J to 10 bases, leaving 4 bases not matched to a gene. CDR3 loop: CASSQVVREEQFF. CDR3 sequence (DNA): TGCGCCAGCAGCCAAGTGGTGCGGGAGGAGCAGTTCTTC.

To note about this clone: At the DNA level, this CDR3 is encoded by other sequences in the same sample as well. The V gene is TRBV29-1, the J gene TRBJ1-4; 8 positions agree with TRBD1. Trimming removed 4 bases from V and 8 bases from J; junction bases left unmatched: 3. The CDR3 has 12 amino acids. Germline V gene lookup returns CDR1 SQVTM and CDR2 ANQGSEA. This chain's CDR3 is CSVGRQGEKLFF. The CDR3 nucleotides read TGCAGCGTTGGGCGACAGGGGGAAAAACTGTTTTTT.